Shown below are 5 T cell receptor beta chains from a single sample sequenced in a study of T cell responses to AZD1222 COVID-19 vaccine. Sequencing used immunoSEQ multiplex PCR; TCRdb keeps in-frame clones, though not all of them. The repertoire holds around 170,000 clones, with approximately 86% as singletons. Sequences were derived from peripheral blood, sampled 28 days after the second AZD1222 dose. The source is an adult who received the AZD1222 COVID-19 vaccine.

The V and J genes are TRBV23-1 and TRBJ2-7; D gene unclear. TRBV23-1 carries the ORF label, with uncertain function. Trimming took off 3 bases at V and 3 bases at J, with 3 bases between the two ends. The CDR3 length is 11 residues. In DNA form, the CDR3 reads TGCGCCAGCAGTCAGAACTACGAGCAGTACTTC. Its translation is CASSQNYEQYF.

The J gene is TRBJ2-5, the V gene TRBV10-3, with 10 bases identical to TRBD2. The CDR3 extends over 17 amino acids. The germline gives CDR1 ENHRY, CDR2 SYGVKD. Unmatched junction bases numbered 16, after V lost 8 bases and J lost 4 bases. Here the CDR3 DNA reads TGTGCCATCTCGAGGGGGGCTAGCGGGAGCGGGTCAGAGACCCAGTACTTC. It specifies CAISRGASGSGSETQYF.

The chain joins TRBV30 to TRBJ1-4; D is perhaps TRBD1 (5 bases). Germline V gene data show CDR1 as GTSNPN and CDR2 as SVGIG (reference sequence). V lost 0 bases to trimming and J lost 7 bases, with 12 bases between them. This CDR3 region has 14 residues. The CDR3 nucleotides read TGTGCCTGGAGTGTACAGGAGGATCTTGAAAAACTGTTTTTT. Protein: CAWSVQEDLEKLFF.

The chain couples TRBV27 to TRBJ2-2, with 8 bases lining up with TRBD2. Germline assignment: CDR1 MNHEY and CDR2 SMNVEV (reference sequence). The CDR3 loop spans 16 amino acids. The trim removed 1 base at V and 1 base at J, leaving 2 bases unmatched. In DNA form, the CDR3 reads TGTGCCAGCAGTTTATGGAGCGGGGGGAACACCGGGGAGCTGTTTTTT. Encoded protein: CASSLWSGGNTGELFF.

As to this clone: Distinct nucleotide sequences in the sample also encode this CDR3. The chain recombines TRBV29-1 with TRBJ2-3, with D hard to call. CDR3 length: 11 residues. The V end lost 4 bases, the J end lost 4 bases, and 6 bases lay between the germline ends. Germline loops: CDR1 SQVTM, CDR2 ANQGSEA. This chain's CDR3 is CSVGYSDTQYF. In nucleotides, the CDR3 is TGCAGCGTTGGGTACTCAGATACGCAGTATTTT.